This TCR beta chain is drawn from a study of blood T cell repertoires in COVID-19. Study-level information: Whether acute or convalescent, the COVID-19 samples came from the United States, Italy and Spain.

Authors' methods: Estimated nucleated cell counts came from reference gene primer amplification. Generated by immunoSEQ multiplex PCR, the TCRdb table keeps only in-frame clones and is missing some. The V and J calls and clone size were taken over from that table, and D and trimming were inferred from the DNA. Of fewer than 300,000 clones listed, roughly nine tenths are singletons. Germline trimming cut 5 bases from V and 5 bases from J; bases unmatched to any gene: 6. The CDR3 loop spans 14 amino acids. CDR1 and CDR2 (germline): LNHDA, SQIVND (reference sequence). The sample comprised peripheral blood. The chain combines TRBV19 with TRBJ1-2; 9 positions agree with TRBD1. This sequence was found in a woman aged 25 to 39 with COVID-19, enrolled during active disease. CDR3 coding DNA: TGTGCCAGTAGTGTACAGGGGGCAGGGTATGGCTACACCTTC. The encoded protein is CASSVQGAGYGYTF.